One and the same sample provided the 32 T cell receptor beta chains below, sequenced in a study of T cell responses to AZD1222 COVID-19 vaccine. The repertoire was sequenced with immunoSEQ multiplex PCR; TCRdb's copy has only in-frame clones and lacks some. The sample lists about 140,000 clones, about 92% occurring once. Sequencing used peripheral blood, obtained 28 days after the second AZD1222 dose. These receptors came from an adult who received the AZD1222 COVID-19 vaccine.

The CDR3 loop reads CASSQGAPGIYGYTF. CDR3 DNA: TGTGCCAGCAGCCAGGGGGCGCCAGGCATCTATGGCTACACCTTC. V is TRBV4-2 and J is TRBJ1-2; a weak D match, TRBD1 (6 bases). CDR1 and CDR2 (germline): LGHNA, YNFKEQ. Trimming shortened V by 3 bases and J by 4 bases, and 15 bases separated the two germline ends. The CDR3 spans 15 residues.

This chain links TRBV6-5 with TRBJ2-1; D call uncertain. Germline values: CDR1 MNHEY, CDR2 SVGAGI. This CDR3 spans 14 amino acids. Trimming cost V 6 bases and J 1 base, with 10 bases left between them. CDR3 sequence (DNA): TGTGCCAGCAGGGCGTATCAGTCCTACAATGAGCAGTTCTTC. Encoded protein: CASRAYQSYNEQFF.

The rearrangement joins TRBV6-6 to TRBJ1-6; 9 nucleotides align to TRBD1. The CDR3 spans 15 residues. CDR1 is MNHNY, CDR2 SVGAGI, per germline (reference sequence). Germline trimming cut 6 bases from V and 8 bases from J; bases unmatched to any gene: 8. For the CDR3, the DNA is TGTGCCAGCAGCCGAACTACAGGGGGCGATTCACCCCTCCACTTT. Protein sequence: CASSRTTGGDSPLHF.

This chain connects TRBV3-1 (or the pseudogene TRBV3-2) to TRBJ2-1, with D possibly being TRBD2 (5 bases). CDR3 length: 17 amino acids. CDR1 and CDR2 from the germline V gene are LGHDT and YNNKEL (reference sequence). V was clipped by 0 bases and J by 0 bases, with 12 bases between them. Written as DNA, the CDR3 is TGTGCCAGCAGCCAAGATCTGGCGGGTAGCTCCTACAATGAGCAGTTCTTC. As protein: CASSQDLAGSSYNEQFF.

The V and J genes are TRBV18 and TRBJ2-2; D gene ambiguous. Per germline, CDR1 KGHSH and CDR2 LQKENI. The CDR3 is 15 residues long. The ends were cut back, 2 bases at V and 4 bases at J, with 11 bases in the middle. CDR3 amino acids: CASSPGPARTGELFF. The CDR3 DNA is TGTGCCAGCTCACCAGGTCCCGCCCGCACCGGGGAGCTGTTTTTT.

The V gene is TRBV28, the J gene TRBJ1-5; weak D call: TRBD1 (5 bases). Germline assignment: CDR1 MDHEN and CDR2 SYDVKM. CDR3 length equals 16 residues. Trimming cost V 5 bases and J 3 bases, with 17 bases left between them. CDR3 in DNA: TGTGCCAGCAGTCTAGTGCGGGGCGGCTACAATCAGCCCCAGCATTTT. This encodes CASSLVRGGYNQPQHF.

V gene TRBV4-2 combines with J gene TRBJ1-5; 9 positions agree with TRBD1. Trimming removed 1 base from V and 7 bases from J; junction bases left unmatched: 8. This CDR3 is 16 amino acids long. CDR1 and CDR2 (germline): LGHNA, YNFKEQ. The chain's CDR3 is CASSQGRTGVDQPQHF. The CDR3 bases are TGTGCCAGCAGCCAAGGGAGGACAGGGGTAGACCAGCCCCAGCATTTT.

This rearrangement joins TRBV10-3 to TRBJ2-6; tentatively, D is TRBD2 (6 bases). CDR3 length: 14 residues. Germline loops: CDR1 ENHRY, CDR2 SYGVKD. Deletions cut 9 bases from V and 2 bases from J, with 11 bases between. The CDR3 region is CAIGPGAGANVLTF. The CDR3 DNA reads TGTGCCATAGGGCCGGGGGCTGGGGCCAACGTCCTGACTTTC.

The chain uses TRBV3-1 (or the pseudogene TRBV3-2) and TRBJ1-5; 7 nucleotides align to TRBD1. The CDR3 loop spans 15 amino acids. Germline trimming cut 1 base from V and 7 bases from J; bases unmatched to any gene: 7. Germline CDR1 is LGHDT and CDR2 is YNNKEL (reference sequence). The CDR3 spells CASSQADRPGQPQHF. For the CDR3, the DNA is TGTGCCAGCAGCCAAGCGGACAGGCCGGGACAGCCCCAGCATTTT.

This clone was seen a handful of times. The chain couples TRBV18 to TRBJ1-1; no firm D call. The CDR3 runs 14 residues. V was cut by 1 base and J by 4 bases, with 10 bases left in between. The germline V gene encodes CDR1 KGHSH and CDR2 LQKENI. In nucleotides, the CDR3 is TGTGCCAGCTCACCACAGGGAATGAGCACTGAAGCTTTCTTT. The encoded protein is CASSPQGMSTEAFF.

The chain has TRBV12-3 or TRBV12-4 and TRBJ2-7, with TRBD1 matching 8 bases. J gave up 5 bases and V 6 bases, and 6 bases lay outside the gene matches. This CDR3 is 13 amino acids long. CDR3 sequence: CASRGQGVNEQYF. As DNA, the CDR3 is TGTGCCAGCAGAGGACAGGGTGTGAACGAGCAGTACTTC.

CDR3 amino acids: CASSNTIGGQHNYGYTF. CDR3 nucleotide sequence: TGTGCCAGTAGTAACACCATAGGGGGACAGCATAACTATGGCTACACCTTC. This sequence joins TRBV19 and TRBJ1-2; 7 bases are a match to TRBD1. Trimming took 4 bases from V and 1 from J; bases not matched to a gene: 12. CDR1 is LNHDA, CDR2 SQIVND, per germline (reference sequence). The CDR3 loop spans 17 amino acids.

The V gene is TRBV28, the J gene TRBJ1-5; D is unresolved. Deletions cut 4 bases from V and 5 bases from J, with 15 bases between. Germline CDR1 is MDHEN and CDR2 is SYDVKM. This CDR3 spans 15 amino acids. CDR3 region: CASSSHQTEHQPQHF. The CDR3 bases are TGTGCCAGCAGTTCCCACCAGACGGAACATCAGCCCCAGCATTTT.

The V call is TRBV19, the J call TRBJ2-5; 8 nucleotides match TRBD1. V was clipped by 5 bases and J by 4 bases; unmatched bases: 6. Germline V gene data show CDR1 as LNHDA and CDR2 as SQIVND (reference sequence). The CDR3 spans 14 residues. This CDR3 reads CASSSDRGRETQYF. As DNA, the CDR3 is TGTGCCAGTAGTTCCGACAGGGGACGAGAGACCCAGTACTTC. Complete variable domain (other parts from reference TRBV19 and TRBJ2-5): DGGITQSPKYLFRKEGQNVTLSCEQNLNHDAMYWYRQDPGQGLRLIYYSQIVNDFQKGDIAEGYSVSREKKESFPLTVTSAQKNPTAFYLCASSSDRGRETQYFGPGTRLLVL.

Details on this clone: In the same sample, other DNA sequences code for this CDR3. The V call is TRBV5-1, the J call TRBJ2-1; no clear D. Per the germline V gene, CDR1 is SGHRS and CDR2 is YFSETQ. This CDR3 is 13 amino acids long. The V gene lost 0 bases and the J gene lost 3 bases, with 4 bases spanning the gap. CDR3: CASSLGDYNEQFF. CDR3 nucleotide sequence: TGCGCCAGCAGCTTGGGGGACTACAATGAGCAGTTCTTC.

The chain carries TRBV27 and TRBJ2-2; D tentatively fits TRBD1 or TRBD2 (6 bases each). CDR3 size: 13 residues. Germline CDR1 MNHEY, CDR2 SMNVEV (reference sequence). V lost 3 bases, J lost 8 bases, and 10 bases lay in between. In nucleotides, the CDR3 is TGTGCCAGCAGTTTTCCGGGGGCGGGGGAGCTGTTTTTT. The encoded protein is CASSFPGAGELFF.

The chain is built from TRBV7-3 and TRBJ2-1, with 12 bases fitting TRBD1. Losses at the gene ends were 4 bases for V and 7 bases for J; bases not matched to a gene: 8. Per germline, CDR1 SGHTA and CDR2 FQGTGA. This CDR3 spans 16 amino acids. CDR3 sequence: CASSSLRGQGANEQFF. The DNA of the CDR3 is TGTGCCAGCAGCTCCCTAAGGGGACAGGGGGCAAATGAGCAGTTCTTC.

This clone was seen only once. V is TRBV3-1 (or the pseudogene TRBV3-2) and J is TRBJ2-3, with 10 bases matching TRBD2. Germline V gives CDR1 LGHDT, CDR2 YNNKEL (reference sequence). V lost 3 bases, J lost 3 bases, and 12 bases stayed unmatched. The CDR3 length is 18 residues. This CDR3 is CASSQALAGGGSTDTQYF. The CDR3, as DNA: TGTGCCAGCAGCCAGGCCTTAGCGGGAGGAGGAAGTACAGATACGCAGTATTTT.

On this clone itself: The junction departs from germline at one end; a sequencing error may be responsible. The chain recombines TRBV5-3 with TRBJ1-4; D remains ambiguous. TRBV5-3 is placed among ORFs of uncertain function. The CDR3 has 15 residues. The CDR3 loop reads CTRSEYNATNEKLFF. In DNA, the CDR3 is TGTACCAGAAGCGAGTATAATGCAACTAATGAAAAACTGTTTTTT.

The rearrangement links TRBV2 to TRBJ1-1; D is unclear. CDR3 length: 14 residues. V lost 6 bases, J lost 0 bases, and 11 bases lay in between. Germline loops: CDR1 SNHLY, CDR2 FYNNEI. CDR3 sequence: CASRHRAMNTEAFF. In DNA, the CDR3 is TGTGCCAGCAGACACAGAGCAATGAACACTGAAGCTTTCTTT.

The chain uses TRBV28 and TRBJ1-2, with 8 bases identical to TRBD1. The V segment lost 8 bases and the J segment 6 bases; nucleotides outside the gene matches: 8. CDR3 length: 13 amino acids. Germline assignment: CDR1 MDHEN and CDR2 SYDVKM. The chain's CDR3 is CASETGAPNGYTF. The CDR3 DNA reads as TGTGCCAGCGAGACAGGGGCCCCTAATGGCTACACCTTC.

The chain joins TRBV6-5 to TRBJ2-7; no clear D gene. V dropped 0 bases and J dropped 1 base, with 4 bases sitting between them. The CDR3 is 13 residues long. The germline CDR1 and CDR2 sequences are MNHEY and SVGAGI. The CDR3 reads CASSYSVSYEQYF. The CDR3 DNA follows: TGTGCCAGCAGTTACTCGGTGTCCTACGAGCAGTACTTC.

This clone has more than one count but fewer than ten. This chain connects TRBV5-5 to TRBJ1-4, with D unclear. The CDR3 contains 18 residues. V gave up 0 bases and J gave up 3 bases, with 18 bases separating them. CDR1 is SGHKS, CDR2 YYEKEE, per germline (reference sequence). This CDR3 is CASSLVTPWAIANEKLFF. In nucleotides, the CDR3 is TGTGCCAGCAGCTTGGTAACACCTTGGGCAATTGCTAATGAAAAACTGTTTTTT.

This clone was observed a single time. The chain links TRBV10-3 to TRBJ1-3, with D perhaps matching TRBD1 (5 bases). The CDR3 spans 15 residues. Germline V gene sequence: CDR1 ENHRY, CDR2 SYGVKD. The germline V and J ends were trimmed by 0 bases and 0 bases, with 6 bases remaining between them. CDR3 sequence (DNA): TGTGCCATCAGTGAGTCGGGGGGCTCTGGAAACACCATATATTTT. Protein: CAISESGGSGNTIYF.

CDR3 nucleotide sequence: TGCGCCAGCAGCTTGGGGGACGTTAGCAATCAGCCCCAGCATTTT. This sequence encodes CASSLGDVSNQPQHF. The genes are TRBV5-1 and TRBJ1-5; D may be TRBD1 (5 bases). There are 15 residues in the CDR3. CDR1 SGHRS and CDR2 YFSETQ come from the germline V gene. The V end was cut by 0 bases, the J end by 0 bases, with 7 bases between.

By frequency in the sample, this clone is large. The chain combines TRBV6-6 with TRBJ1-5; D remains ambiguous. Trimming removed 2 bases from V and 5 bases from J, with 13 bases in between. Germline V gene sequence: CDR1 MNHNY, CDR2 SVGAGI (reference sequence). The CDR3 consists of 15 residues. The CDR3 sequence is CASSYSRGGHQPQHF. CDR3 DNA sequence: TGTGCCAGCAGTTACAGCAGAGGAGGGCATCAGCCCCAGCATTTT.

The V and J genes are TRBV19 and TRBJ1-1, with 10 positions matching TRBD1. The CDR3 runs to 17 residues. With 4 bases clipped from V and 5 bases from J, the junction kept 13 bases outside the gene matches. The V gene's germline CDR1 is LNHDA and CDR2 SQIVND (reference sequence). This chain's CDR3 is CASSTGQGVHLETEAFF. The CDR3 DNA reads as TGTGCCAGTAGTACAGGACAGGGGGTCCATCTGGAGACTGAAGCTTTCTTT.

The rearrangement uses TRBV7-5 and TRBJ2-7; the table's D call, TRBD2, has no DNA check behind it. TRBV7-5 is a pseudogene segment. The CDR3 has 17 residues. The CDR3, as DNA: TGTGCCAGAAGTCCACCGCTGCGCCTAGCGGGTCTTCGGGAGCAGTACTTC. The encoded protein is CARSPPLRLAGLREQYF.

V is TRBV4-2 and J is TRBJ1-2; D unclear. This CDR3 has 13 amino acids. The germline V and J ends were trimmed by 4 bases and 5 bases, with 11 bases remaining between them. Germline V gene lookup returns CDR1 LGHNA and CDR2 YNFKEQ. The CDR3 coding sequence is TGTGCCAGCAGCCCGCCTAGGCTTTATGGCTACACCTTC. Protein sequence: CASSPPRLYGYTF.

This clone was picked up a small number of times. The rearrangement links TRBV4-3 to TRBJ1-1; D gene unclear. Germline-derived CDR1 and CDR2 are LGHNA and YSLEER. Between the trimmed V and J ends, which lost 1 base and 2 bases, there was a span of 5 bases. This CDR3 has 13 amino acids. The CDR3 nucleotides read TGCGCCAGCAGCCAAGGGGTTAACACTGAAGCTTTCTTT. Translation: CASSQGVNTEAFF.

The rearrangement joins TRBV29-1 to TRBJ1-1, with D tentatively TRBD1 (5 bases). Germline assignment: CDR1 SQVTM and CDR2 ANQGSEA. The CDR3 is made up of 11 amino acids. Trimming pared 7 bases from V and 5 bases from J, leaving 11 bases between. The CDR3 nucleotides are TGCAGCGCAGCAGGGTTTACTGAAGCTTTCTTT. As protein: CSAAGFTEAFF.

V gene TRBV9 combines with J gene TRBJ2-5; 8 nucleotides agree with TRBD2. The CDR3 contains 13 residues. Looked up from germline, CDR1 is SGDLS and CDR2 is YYNGEE. The ends lost 3 bases at V and 5 bases at J; junction bases unmatched: 3. DNA for the CDR3: TGTGCCAGCAGCGGGACTAGCAGGGAGACCCAGTACTTC. Translated: CASSGTSRETQYF.